This T cell receptor (beta chain) was recovered during a study of blood T cell repertoires in COVID-19. Study information: Sources were T cells, B-cell-depleted T cells, or PBMCs; the material itself was cDNA or gDNA.

Source study methods: The authors estimated nucleated cell counts from reference gene primer amplification. Clones were sequenced by immunoSEQ multiplex PCR, and TCRdb holds only the in-frame ones, with some missing. V, J and clone size were drawn from that table, and D and trimming were deduced from the DNA. The table records a few hundred thousand clones, roughly 90% of them present only once. In its sample, this clone was seen a few times. The J segment lost 7 bases and the V segment lost 4 bases, leaving 8 bases of the junction unmatched. Germline V gene sequence: CDR1 LNHDA, CDR2 SQIVND (reference sequence). CDR3 size: 15 residues.

This chain joins TRBV19 and TRBJ2-1, with 9 bases identical to TRBD1. The material sequenced was peripheral blood. The receptor comes from a young man with acute or convalescent COVID-19. For the CDR3, the DNA is TGTGCCAGTAGTACCCTAGGACAGGGGCATAATGAGCAGTTCTTC. Amino acid sequence: CASSTLGQGHNEQFF.